These 8 T cell receptor beta chains were sequenced from one sample in a study of graft-versus-host responses after intestinal transplantation. The data were produced by immunoSEQ multiplex PCR, yet TCRdb's version contains in-frame clones alone and is incomplete. Of 45,000 to 50,000 clones listed, 85% to 95% are singletons. These receptors have no known antigen. The source material was unstimulated CD4+ T cells sorted from spleen or lymph node cells, sampled before transplant. The source is a human donor who was the organ donor for an intestinal transplant.

The CDR3 DNA reads as TGTGCCAGCAGTCCGTGGACAGGGCGGGTAGCGGGTGAAAAACTGTTTTTT. Translated: CASSPWTGRVAGEKLFF. The chain combines TRBV28 with TRBJ1-4; 8 bases are a match to TRBD1. CDR1 and CDR2 (germline): MDHEN, SYDVKM. The CDR3 totals 17 residues. Germline trimming cut 5 bases from V and 7 bases from J; bases unmatched to any gene: 15.

The J gene is TRBJ2-3, the V gene TRBV7-2, with D unclear. V was cut by 0 bases and J by 4 bases, with 8 bases left in between. The V gene's germline CDR1 is SGHTA and CDR2 FQGNSA. The CDR3 loop spans 14 amino acids. The CDR3 loop reads CASSLAGYADTQYF. The DNA of the CDR3 is TGTGCCAGCAGCTTAGCGGGGTATGCAGATACGCAGTATTTT.

This clone was observed a single time. The chain links TRBV9 to TRBJ1-2; no clear D gene. The V end lost 0 bases, the J end lost 3 bases, and 12 bases lay between the germline ends. The CDR3 runs 15 residues. The germline V gene encodes CDR1 SGDLS and CDR2 YYNGEE. CDR3 DNA sequence: TGTGCCAGCAGCGTAGGCCACCCCGGCGACTATGGCTACACCTTC. Its translation: CASSVGHPGDYGYTF.

This chain joins TRBV7-2 and TRBJ1-6; 10 nucleotides match TRBD1. CDR1 and CDR2 from the germline V gene are SGHTA and FQGNSA. Unmatched junction bases numbered 3, after V lost 6 bases and J lost 7 bases. The CDR3 has 14 residues. The CDR3: CASRTDRGNSPLHF. DNA of the CDR3: TGTGCCAGCAGAACGGACAGGGGGAATTCACCCCTCCACTTT.

The CDR3 sequence: CASSERWSSEGEQFF. DNA for the CDR3: TGTGCCAGCAGTGAAAGGTGGAGTAGCGAGGGTGAGCAGTTCTTC. This chain connects TRBV2 to TRBJ2-1; D may be TRBD2 (5 bases). V was pared by 2 bases and J by 9 bases, with 17 bases between. Germline CDR1 and CDR2: SNHLY and FYNNEI. This CDR3 spans 15 amino acids.

The CDR3 is CASSGQDNYGYTF. The CDR3 region has the DNA TGTGCCAGCAGCGGACAGGATAACTATGGCTACACCTTC. This chain uses TRBV7-9 with TRBJ1-2, with TRBD1 identical over 7 bases. The CDR3 covers 13 residues. J lost 1 base, V lost 5 bases, and 1 base had no gene match. Germline V CDR1 and CDR2: SEHNR, FQNEAQ (reference sequence). The complete variable domain, with remaining parts taken from reference TRBV7-9 and TRBJ1-2, reads DTGVSQNPRHKITKRGQNVTFRCDPISEHNRLYWYRQTLGQGPEFLTYFQNEAQLEKSRLLSDRFSAERPKGSFSTLEIQRTEQGDSAMYLCASSGQDNYGYTFGSGTRLTVV.

This clone was seen a single time. The CDR3 nucleotides read TGTGCCAGCAGTTCGGGACATATAAGGGCCGGGGAGCTGTTTTTT. Translating it yields CASSSGHIRAGELFF. This sequence joins TRBV28 and TRBJ2-2; tentatively, D is TRBD1 (6 bases). The CDR3 has 15 amino acids. Germline V gives CDR1 MDHEN, CDR2 SYDVKM. The germline V and J ends were trimmed by 4 bases and 6 bases, with 15 bases remaining between them.

J is TRBJ1-2 and V is TRBV29-1, with TRBD1 matching over 7 bases. From germline, CDR1 is SQVTM and CDR2 ANQGSEA. Trimming at V came to 2 bases and at J to 5 bases, leaving 5 bases not matched to a gene. There are 13 residues in the CDR3. CDR3 nucleotides: TGCAGCGTTGAATTGCAGGGGGGATATGGCTACACCTTC. Amino acids: CSVELQGGYGYTF.